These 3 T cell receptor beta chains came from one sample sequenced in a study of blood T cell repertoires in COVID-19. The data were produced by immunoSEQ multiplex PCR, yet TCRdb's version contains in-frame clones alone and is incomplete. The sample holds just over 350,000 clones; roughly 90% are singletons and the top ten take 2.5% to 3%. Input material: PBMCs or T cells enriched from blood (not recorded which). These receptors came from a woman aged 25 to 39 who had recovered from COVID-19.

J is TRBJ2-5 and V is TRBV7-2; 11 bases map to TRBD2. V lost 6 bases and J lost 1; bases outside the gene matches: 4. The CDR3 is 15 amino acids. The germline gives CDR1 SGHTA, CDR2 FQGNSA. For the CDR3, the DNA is TGTGCCAGCAGTCGGACTAGCGGGCTCCAAGAGACCCAGTACTTC. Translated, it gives CASSRTSGLQETQYF.

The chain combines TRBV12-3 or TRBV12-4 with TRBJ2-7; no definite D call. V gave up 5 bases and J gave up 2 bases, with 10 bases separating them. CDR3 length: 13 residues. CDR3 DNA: TGTGCCAGCAGTCCCCTCCCTACCTACGAGCAGTACTTC. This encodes CASSPLPTYEQYF.

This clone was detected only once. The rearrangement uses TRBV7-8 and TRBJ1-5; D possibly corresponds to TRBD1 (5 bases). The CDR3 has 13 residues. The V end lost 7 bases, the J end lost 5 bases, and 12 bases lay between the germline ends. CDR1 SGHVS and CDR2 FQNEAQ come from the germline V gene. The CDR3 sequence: CASTRARDQPQHF. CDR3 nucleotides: TGTGCCAGCACCCGAGCCAGGGATCAGCCCCAGCATTTT.